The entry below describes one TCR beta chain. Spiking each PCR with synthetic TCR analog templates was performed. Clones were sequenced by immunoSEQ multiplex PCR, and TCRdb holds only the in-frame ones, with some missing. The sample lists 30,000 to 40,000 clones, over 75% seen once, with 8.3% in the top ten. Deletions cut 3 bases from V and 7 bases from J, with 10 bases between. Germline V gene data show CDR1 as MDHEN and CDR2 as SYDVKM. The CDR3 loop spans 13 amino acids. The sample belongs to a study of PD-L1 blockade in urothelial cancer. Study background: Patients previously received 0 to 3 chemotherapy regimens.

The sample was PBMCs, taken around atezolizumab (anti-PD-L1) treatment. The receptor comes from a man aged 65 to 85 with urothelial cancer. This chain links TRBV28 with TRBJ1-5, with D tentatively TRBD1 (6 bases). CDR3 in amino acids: CASSFTGWQPQHF. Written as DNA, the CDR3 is TGTGCCAGCAGTTTTACAGGGTGGCAGCCCCAGCATTTT. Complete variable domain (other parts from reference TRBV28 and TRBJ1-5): DVKVTQSSRYLVKRTGEKVFLECVQDMDHENMFWYRQDPGLGLRLIYFSYDVKMKEKGDIPEGYSVSREKKERFSLILESASTNQTSMYLCASSFTGWQPQHFGDGTRLSIL.